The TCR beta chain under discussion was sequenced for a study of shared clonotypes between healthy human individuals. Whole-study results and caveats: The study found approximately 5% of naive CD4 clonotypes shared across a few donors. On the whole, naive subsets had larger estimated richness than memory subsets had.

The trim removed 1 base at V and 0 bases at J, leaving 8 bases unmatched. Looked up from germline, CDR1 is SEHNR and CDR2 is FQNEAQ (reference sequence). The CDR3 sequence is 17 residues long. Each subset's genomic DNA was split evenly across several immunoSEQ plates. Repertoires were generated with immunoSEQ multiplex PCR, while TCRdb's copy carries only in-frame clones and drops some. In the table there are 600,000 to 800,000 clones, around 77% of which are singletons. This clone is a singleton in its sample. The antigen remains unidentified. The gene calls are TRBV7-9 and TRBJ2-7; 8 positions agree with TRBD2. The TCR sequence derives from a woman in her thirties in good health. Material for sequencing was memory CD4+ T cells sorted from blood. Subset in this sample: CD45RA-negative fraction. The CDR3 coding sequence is TGTGCCAGCAGCTTAGAGGCTAGCGGGTCGACCTCCTACGAGCAGTACTTC. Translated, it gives CASSLEASGSTSYEQYF.